The TCR beta chain under discussion was sequenced for a study of blood T cell repertoires in COVID-19 (dated by TCRdb to the early 2020s). In the study overall: The collaborator samples originated in the United States, Italy and Spain and spanned the acute and convalescent phases of COVID-19. Sample metadata almost always included a de-identified subject ID, COVID-19 status, age in years and sex. Deeply sampled blood TCRbeta repertoires from subjects exposed to, actively infected with, or recovered from COVID-19 were included in the dataset. Samples were obtained from the ongoing ImmuneRACE study (first 160 participants) and from approximately 1,200 subjects provided by 6 global collaborators. The prospective study material was composed of cDNA or gDNA derived from T cells, B-cell-depleted T cells, or PBMCs. The repertoires were released in a freely available public database meant as a resource for research on the immune response to SARS-CoV-2. Where HLA class I and class II types were available, the types were taken from metadata supplied by the sample provider, not from assay-based typing. Study-wide conclusions, independent of this receptor: How much clinical and demographic metadata was included differed by source and by participant, and the metadata was provided uncurated.

Collaborating institutions collected whole blood in K2EDTA tubes following their own protocols. For TCRbeta analysis, collaborators shipped samples as frozen whole blood, isolated PBMCs, or DNA extracted from either of those sample types. TCRbeta CDR3 regions were amplified from genomic DNA using the immunoSEQ Assay, a bias-controlled multiplex PCR. As for the authors' bioinformatics: The number of nucleated cells in each sample was estimated from the amplification of reference gene primers within the assay. To quantify the absolute abundance of each unique TCRbeta CDR3 rearrangement, sequence reads were collapsed and filtered. For each sample, productive Simpson clonality was calculated as the square root of Simpson's diversity index across productive rearrangements. Entries here come from immuneACCESS through TCRdb and include only in-frame sequences with V and J called. Some clones fail to appear in such tables; in the studies checked, an unresolved V gene covers under half of the shortfall, and the cause of the remainder is unknown. That table is the source of V, J and clone size, and D and trimming were worked out from the DNA. The sample profile shows over 130,000 clones; approximately 85% of them were found once. The ten top clones hold about 4.2% of the sample.

The CDR3 goes from the cysteine to the phenylalanine over 15 residues. The read is trimmed to its CDR3 DNA, 45 bases read in frame from base 1. V is pruned by 0 bases and J by 7 bases, leaving 4 bases of the junction without a gene match. CDR1 SGHKS and CDR2 YYEKEE are derived from the germline V gene (reference sequence). This clone was counted a single time. It lacks a known antigen. Base qualities are not at hand, and no much larger clone is one base apart. The TCR comes from a woman older than 75 with acute or convalescent COVID-19. In this chain, TRBV5-5 is recombined with TRBJ2-7; TRBD2 lines up with 13 middle nucleotides. The sequenced sample was peripheral blood. The CDR3 protein sequence reads: CASSLVLAGGGEQYF. The base sequence is TGTGCCAGCAGCTTGGTACTAGCGGGAGGGGGAGAGCAGTACTTC.